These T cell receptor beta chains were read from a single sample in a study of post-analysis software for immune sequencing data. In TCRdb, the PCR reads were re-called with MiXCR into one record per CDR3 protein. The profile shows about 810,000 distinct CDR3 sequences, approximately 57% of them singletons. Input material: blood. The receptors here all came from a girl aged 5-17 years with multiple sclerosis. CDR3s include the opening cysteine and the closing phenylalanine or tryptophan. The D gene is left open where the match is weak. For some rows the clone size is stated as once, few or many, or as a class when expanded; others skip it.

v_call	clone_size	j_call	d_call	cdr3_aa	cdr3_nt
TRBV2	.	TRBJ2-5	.	CASSEARSGQQETQYF	TGTGCCAGCAGTGAAGCAAGGTCGGGGCAACAAGAGACCCAGTACTTC
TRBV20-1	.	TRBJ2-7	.	CSARDLRDGGYEQYF	TGCAGTGCTAGAGATCTACGGGACGGCGGGTACGAGCAGTACTTC
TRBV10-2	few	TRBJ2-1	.	CASSAQGMVYNEQFF	TGCGCCAGCAGCGCGCAGGGGATGGTCTACAATGAGCAGTTCTTC
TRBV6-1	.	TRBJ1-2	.	CAMRTELDGYTF	TGTGCCATGCGGACAGAGCTGGACGGCTACACCTTC
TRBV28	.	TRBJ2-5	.	CASRQGLTETQYF	TGTGCCAGCAGGCAAGGACTGACGGAGACCCAGTACTTC
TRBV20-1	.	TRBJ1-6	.	CSARSAGASPLHF	TGCAGTGCTAGATCCGCAGGGGCTAGTCCCCTCCACTTT
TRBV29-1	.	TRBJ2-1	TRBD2	CSVEGLAGGSSYNEQFF	TGCAGCGTTGAGGGGCTAGCGGGAGGGAGCTCCTACAATGAGCAGTTCTTC
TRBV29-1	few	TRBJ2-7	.	CSVESQGYEQYF	TGCAGCGTTGAATCGCAGGGGTACGAGCAGTACTTC
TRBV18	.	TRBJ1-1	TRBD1	CASSLLDRGETEAFF	TGTGCCAGCTCACTTCTGGACAGGGGAGAGACTGAAGCTTTCTTT
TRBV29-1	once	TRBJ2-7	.	CSASPKGYEQYF	TGCAGCGCCTCCCCTAAGGGCTACGAGCAGTACTTC
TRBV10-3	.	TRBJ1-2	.	CAISESLGGLPLNYGYTF	TGTGCCATCAGTGAGTCCCTGGGGGGGCTCCCCCTTAACTATGGCTACACCTTC
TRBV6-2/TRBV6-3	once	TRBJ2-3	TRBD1	CASSHPVTGGTDTQYF	TGTGCCAGCAGTCACCCTGTGACAGGGGGCACAGATACGCAGTATTTT
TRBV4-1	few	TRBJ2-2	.	CASSASSGSPGELFF	TGCGCCAGCAGCGCAAGCTCAGGTTCTCCCGGGGAGCTGTTTTTT
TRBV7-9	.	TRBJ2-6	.	CASSLRGLGLTF	TGTGCCAGCAGCTTGAGAGGCTTGGGTCTGACTTTC
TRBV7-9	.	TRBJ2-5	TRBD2	CVTRGGLQETQYF	TGTGTCACCCGGGGGGGCCTCCAAGAGACCCAGTACTTC
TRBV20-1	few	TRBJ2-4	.	CSAGPSVGEKRNIQYF	TGCAGTGCTGGCCCCTCAGTGGGGGAAAAAAGGAACATTCAGTACTTC
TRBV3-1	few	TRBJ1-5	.	CASSQGTGAQPQHF	TGTGCCAGCAGCCAAGGGACGGGAGCTCAGCCCCAGCATTTT
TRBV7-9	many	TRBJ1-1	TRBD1	CASSFLQGADEAFF	TGTGCCAGCAGCTTCCTACAGGGGGCGGATGAAGCTTTCTTT
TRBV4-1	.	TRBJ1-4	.	CASSHGTEEKLFF	TGCGCCAGCAGCCATGGGACCGAGGAAAAACTGTTTTTT
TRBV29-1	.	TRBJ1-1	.	CSVQRSGQTNTEAFF	TGCAGCGTTCAGCGCAGTGGACAGACCAACACTGAAGCTTTCTTT
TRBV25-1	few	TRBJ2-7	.	CASSGSIYEQYF	TGTGCCAGCAGCGGCTCCATCTACGAGCAGTACTTC
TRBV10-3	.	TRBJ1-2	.	CAISDPRGRDGYTF	TGTGCCATCAGTGACCCCAGGGGTCGGGATGGCTACACCTTC
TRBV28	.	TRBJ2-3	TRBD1	CATMDRALTDTQYF	TGTGCCACTATGGACAGGGCACTCACAGATACGCAGTATTTT
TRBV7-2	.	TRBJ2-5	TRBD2	CASSLVSLAGDQETQYF	TGTGCCAGCAGCTTAGTTAGCCTAGCGGGGGATCAAGAGACCCAGTACTTC
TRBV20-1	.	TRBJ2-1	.	CSARERRGLHNEQFF	TGCAGTGCTAGAGAAAGGCGGGGGCTCCACAATGAGCAGTTCTTC
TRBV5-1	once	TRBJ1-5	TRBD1	CASSLAGQGGQPQHF	TGCGCCAGCAGCTTGGCTGGACAGGGCGGTCAGCCCCAGCATTTT
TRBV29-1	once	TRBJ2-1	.	CSVEGAGNEQFF	TGCAGCGTTGAAGGTGCAGGGAATGAGCAGTTCTTC
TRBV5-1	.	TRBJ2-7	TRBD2	CASSLVMGGITSGRTVEQYF	TGCGCCAGCAGCTTGGTGATGGGCGGTATCACTAGCGGGAGGACAGTCGAGCAGTACTTC
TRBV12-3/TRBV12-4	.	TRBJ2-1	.	CASSPLAGYAYNEQFF	TGTGCCAGCAGCCCATTGGCAGGGTATGCCTACAATGAGCAGTTCTTC